One sample yielded the 20 T cell receptor beta chains listed below, sequenced in a study of T cell responses to AZD1222 COVID-19 vaccine. The protocol was immunoSEQ multiplex PCR, while the TCRdb copy is restricted to in-frame clones and leaves out a portion. Found here are over 150,000 clones, roughly nine tenths of them singletons; the top ten hold 5.5% to 6%. The sample here was peripheral blood, taken on day 0 of MenACWY control vaccination. These receptors came from an adult in good health.

The rearrangement joins TRBV5-1 to TRBJ1-2, with 7 bases fitting TRBD1. The CDR3 is made up of 14 amino acids. Germline V gene lookup returns CDR1 SGHRS and CDR2 YFSETQ. After removal of 0 bases from V and 3 bases from J, the junction contained 2 bases not matched to a gene. The CDR3 is CASSLGTGDYGYTF. CDR3 DNA sequence: TGCGCCAGCAGCTTGGGCACAGGGGACTATGGCTACACCTTC.

The chain has TRBV3-1 (or the pseudogene TRBV3-2) and TRBJ1-4; D might be TRBD1 (6 bases). Germline CDR1 and CDR2: LGHDT and YNNKEL (reference sequence). This CDR3 is built from 14 residues. Between the trimmed V and J ends, which lost 0 bases and 10 bases, there was a span of 12 bases. The DNA for the CDR3 is TGTGCCAGCAGCCAAGATGCGAGGGGGGGAAAACTGTTTTTT. Translated: CASSQDARGGKLFF.

The chain has TRBV6-2 or TRBV6-3 and TRBJ1-1, with D possibly matching TRBD1 (5 bases). The length of the CDR3 is 16 residues. The ends were cut back, 3 bases at V and 0 bases at J, with 14 bases in the middle. CDR1 MNHEY and CDR2 SVGEGT come from the germline V gene. The CDR3 nucleotides read TGTGCCAGCAGTTATGTAACGGGGACCATGAACACTGAAGCTTTCTTT. Its protein is CASSYVTGTMNTEAFF.

This chain uses TRBV7-2 with TRBJ1-5; D gene ambiguous. Germline V gene data show CDR1 as SGHTA and CDR2 as FQGNSA. Trimming removed 8 bases from V and 4 bases from J, with 18 bases in between. The CDR3 consists of 15 residues. The CDR3 DNA reads TGTGCCAGCTCCCCGATGGGTGGGAGGAATCAGCCCCAGCATTTT. Translating it yields CASSPMGGRNQPQHF.

The chain has TRBV27 and TRBJ1-5; D is undetermined. Trimming left V 3 bases short and J 0 bases short, with 6 bases between. CDR3 length equals 14 residues. Germline CDR1 reads MNHEY; CDR2 reads SMNVEV (reference sequence). The CDR3 coding sequence is TGTGCCAGCAGTTTTAGTCATAGCAATCAGCCCCAGCATTTT. It codes for CASSFSHSNQPQHF.

The chain links TRBV7-2 to TRBJ2-6, with D uncertain. The CDR3 spans 14 residues. Trimming removed 5 bases at V and 3 bases at J, with 8 bases between. Germline CDR1 SGHTA, CDR2 FQGNSA. The CDR3: CASSVMGGANVLTF. The CDR3 DNA is TGTGCCAGCAGCGTAATGGGTGGGGCCAACGTCCTGACTTTC.

The V gene is TRBV4-3, the J gene TRBJ2-7; a weak D match, TRBD2 (5 bases). The CDR3 runs 12 residues. V was pared by 0 bases and J by 7 bases, with 7 bases between. Germline CDR1 reads LGHNA; CDR2 reads YSLEER. CDR3 sequence: CASSQDSGEQYF. The CDR3 DNA sequence: TGCGCCAGCAGCCAAGATTCGGGGGAGCAGTACTTC.

This rearrangement joins TRBV19 to TRBJ1-5; D might be TRBD1 (5 bases). Trimming cost V 4 bases and J 4 bases, with 11 bases left between them. In germline, CDR1 is LNHDA, CDR2 SQIVND (reference sequence). The CDR3 spans 14 residues. CDR3 nucleotide sequence: TGTGCCAGTAGTAGGGGACGGAGTAATCAGCCCCAGCATTTT. It is translated as CASSRGRSNQPQHF.

The V gene is TRBV28, the J gene TRBJ1-2, with 8 nucleotides matching TRBD1. The CDR3 covers 14 residues. V shed 5 bases and J 5 bases; nucleotides not matched to a gene: 7. Germline V lookup: CDR1 MDHEN, CDR2 SYDVKM. The CDR3 DNA follows: TGTGCCAGCAGTCCGGGACAGGCGAGGTATGGCTACACCTTC. The encoded protein is CASSPGQARYGYTF.

A few counts support this clone. The chain combines TRBV10-2 with TRBJ2-7; D possibly corresponds to TRBD2 (5 bases). The V gene's germline CDR1 is WSHSY and CDR2 SAAADI. V lost 4 bases to trimming and J lost 3 bases, with 7 bases between them. This CDR3 contains 12 residues. The CDR3 loop is CASSVGGYEQYV. In DNA form, the CDR3 reads TGCGCCAGCAGTGTCGGAGGCTACGAGCAGTACGTC.

The chain is built from TRBV10-2 and TRBJ2-1; TRBD2 matches at 8 bases. J lost 0 bases, V lost 5 bases, and 6 bases had no gene match. The CDR3 is made up of 16 amino acids. CDR1 is WSHSY and CDR2 is SAAADI in the germline V gene. In DNA form, the CDR3 reads TGCGCCAGCAGTTCGCTAGCGGGCGACTCCTACAATGAGCAGTTCTTC. This sequence encodes CASSSLAGDSYNEQFF.

The rearrangement links TRBV3-1 (or the pseudogene TRBV3-2) to TRBJ2-5, with 7 bases identical to TRBD1. J lost 2 bases, V lost 2 bases, and 5 bases had no gene match. The CDR3 loop spans 15 amino acids. Germline-derived CDR1 and CDR2 are LGHDT and YNNKEL (reference sequence). CDR3 nucleotides: TGTGCCAGCAGCCAACGTGGGACAGAACAAGAGACCCAGTACTTC. This encodes CASSQRGTEQETQYF.

This clone came up a few times. This chain uses TRBV7-8 with TRBJ2-7; a possible D gene is TRBD1 (6 bases). Trimming left V 5 bases short and J 4 bases short, with 15 bases between. CDR1 is SGHVS and CDR2 is FQNEAQ in the germline V gene. The CDR3 runs 14 residues. CDR3: CASSPRAGVYEQYF. The DNA for the CDR3 is TGTGCCAGCAGCCCGCGGGCAGGGGTATACGAGCAGTACTTC. Drawing the rest from reference TRBV7-8 and TRBJ2-7, the complete variable domain is GAGVSQSPRYKVAKRGQDVALRCDPISGHVSLFWYQQALGQGPEFLTYFQNEAQLDKSGLPSDRFFAERPEGSVSTLKIQRTQQEDSAVYLCASSPRAGVYEQYFGPGTRLTVT.

The chain combines TRBV9 with TRBJ2-5; D gene uncertain. The CDR3 extends over 15 amino acids. Looked up from germline, CDR1 is SGDLS and CDR2 is YYNGEE. Trimming took 0 bases from V and 5 from J, leaving 14 bases between them. CDR3 coding DNA: TGTGCCAGCAGCGTAGTATCCCAACCGAGGGAGACCCAGTACTTC. Encoded protein: CASSVVSQPRETQYF.

This CDR3 reads CASSLAGQGNGYTF. The CDR3 DNA reads TGCGCCAGCAGCTTGGCGGGACAGGGAAATGGCTACACCTTC. The chain links TRBV5-1 to TRBJ1-2; 9 bases fit TRBD1. In germline, CDR1 is SGHRS, CDR2 YFSETQ. There are 14 residues in the CDR3. V dropped 0 bases and J dropped 6; count of bases not matched to a gene: 3.

This chain links TRBV7-9 with TRBJ1-1; the D is unclear. The CDR3 covers 14 residues. Trimming left V 2 bases short and J 5 bases short, with 12 bases between. From germline, CDR1 is SEHNR and CDR2 FQNEAQ (reference sequence). In DNA form, the CDR3 reads TGTGCCAGCAGCTTAAATAATGCGGGGACTGAAGCTTTCTTT. This codes for CASSLNNAGTEAFF.

The chain recombines TRBV4-2 with TRBJ1-2; weak D call: TRBD1 (6 bases). Germline-derived CDR1 and CDR2 are LGHNA and YNFKEQ. The CDR3 has 16 amino acids. Trimming cost V 3 bases and J 7 bases, with 21 bases left between them. CDR3 bases: TGTGCCAGCAGCCAGGGACACGGGGGCGGGGGGTTTGGCTACACCTTC. Protein product: CASSQGHGGGGFGYTF.

The chain has TRBV4-1 and TRBJ2-2; 7 bases match TRBD1. The CDR3 contains 17 residues. V shed 4 bases and J 5 bases; nucleotides not matched to a gene: 13. Germline values: CDR1 MGHRA, CDR2 YSYEKL. DNA for the CDR3: TGCGCCAGCAGCCGAGAAGCGCTAGGGGGCTTAACCGGGGAGCTGTTTTTT. Its translation: CASSREALGGLTGELFF.

The rearrangement joins TRBV19 to TRBJ2-1; 9 nucleotides agree with TRBD2. The trim removed 8 bases at V and 2 bases at J, leaving 7 bases unmatched. Germline lookup yields CDR1 LNHDA and CDR2 SQIVND (reference sequence). The CDR3 covers 15 residues. The CDR3 reads CASQVSGGPYNEQFF. Here the CDR3 DNA reads TGTGCCAGTCAAGTTAGCGGGGGACCCTACAATGAGCAGTTCTTC.

V and J are TRBV11-1 and TRBJ1-2; no clear D. The CDR3 spans 13 residues. Trimming removed 5 bases at V and 1 base at J, with 8 bases between. Per the germline V gene, CDR1 is SGHAT and CDR2 is FQDESV (reference sequence). The CDR3 here is CASSDPDNYGYTF. Written as DNA, the CDR3 is TGTGCCAGCAGCGATCCGGATAACTATGGCTACACCTTC.